What follows describes a single T cell receptor (beta chain). Its target is not known. Germline V gives CDR1 SGHTA, CDR2 FQGNSA. V was pared by 5 bases and J by 7 bases, with 10 bases of the junction left unmatched. The CDR3 consists of 16 residues. Treatment specified: roughly ten-day PBMC culture with coronavirus spike peptide pools or control peptides (ViraFEST assay). This record comes from a study of vaccination and CD4 T cells after COVID-19. Oncomine TCR Beta short-read sequencing was applied to DNA from cultured CD4+ T cells. TCRdb recomputed calls from the PCR reads with MiXCR, one row per CDR3 protein. The sample has 20,000 to 25,000 distinct CDR3 sequences, less than 70% seen once.

Sequencing was performed on CD4+ T cells from blood, cultured in vitro. The chain has TRBV7-2 and TRBJ2-3; 12 nucleotides match TRBD2. The source is a human donor who had recovered from COVID-19. The CDR3 nucleotides are TGTGCCAGCAGCCCGGCTAGCGGGAGGGCGGGAAATACGCAGTATTTT. Protein: CASSPASGRAGNTQYF. The full variable domain, in which reference TRBV7-2 and TRBJ2-3 provide the parts outside the CDR3, is GAGVSQSPSNKVTEKGKDVELRCDPISGHTALYWYRQSLGQGLEFLIYFQGNSAPDKSGLPSDRFSAERTGGSVSTLTIQRTQQEDSAVYLCASSPASGRAGNTQYFGPGTRLTVL.